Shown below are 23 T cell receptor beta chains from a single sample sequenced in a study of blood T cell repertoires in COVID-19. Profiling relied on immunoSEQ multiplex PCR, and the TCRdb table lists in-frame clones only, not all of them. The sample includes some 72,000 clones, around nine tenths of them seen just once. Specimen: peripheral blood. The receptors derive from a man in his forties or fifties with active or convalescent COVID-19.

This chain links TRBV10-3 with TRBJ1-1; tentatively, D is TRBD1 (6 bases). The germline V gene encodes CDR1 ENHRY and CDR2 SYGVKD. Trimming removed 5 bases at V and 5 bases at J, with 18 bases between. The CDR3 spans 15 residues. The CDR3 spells CAISSRGGEGTEAFF. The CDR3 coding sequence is TGTGCCATCAGTTCCCGAGGGGGGGAAGGGACTGAAGCTTTCTTT.

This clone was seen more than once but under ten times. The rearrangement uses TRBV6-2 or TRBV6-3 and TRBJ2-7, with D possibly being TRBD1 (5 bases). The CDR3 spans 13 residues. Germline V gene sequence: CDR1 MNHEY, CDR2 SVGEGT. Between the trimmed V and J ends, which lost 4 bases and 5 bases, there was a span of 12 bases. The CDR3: CASSSTTENEQYF. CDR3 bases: TGTGCCAGCAGTTCCACGACAGAAAACGAGCAGTACTTC.

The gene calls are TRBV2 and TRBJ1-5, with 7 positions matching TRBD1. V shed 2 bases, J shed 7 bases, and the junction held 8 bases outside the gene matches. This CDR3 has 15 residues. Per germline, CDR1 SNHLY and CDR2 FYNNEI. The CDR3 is CASSELVGGGQPQHF. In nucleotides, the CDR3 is TGTGCCAGCAGTGAATTGGTAGGGGGCGGGCAGCCCCAGCATTTT.

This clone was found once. CDR3: CASSQFLPESGEQYF. The CDR3 nucleotides are TGTGCCAGCAGCCAATTCCTGCCCGAGTCCGGCGAGCAGTACTTC. The chain uses TRBV3-1 (or the pseudogene TRBV3-2) and TRBJ2-7; D gene uncertain. The CDR3 extends over 15 amino acids. V was cut by 2 bases and J by 6 bases, with 17 bases left in between. From germline, CDR1 is LGHDT and CDR2 YNNKEL (reference sequence).

The CDR3 is CASSSDPLTSGGETQYF. The CDR3 DNA follows: TGTGCCAGCAGCTCAGATCCCCTGACTAGCGGGGGGGAGACCCAGTACTTC. The rearrangement joins TRBV7-2 to TRBJ2-5; 13 bases match TRBD2. This CDR3 contains 17 residues. The V segment lost 4 bases and the J segment 5 bases; nucleotides outside the gene matches: 10. From germline, CDR1 is SGHTA and CDR2 FQGNSA.

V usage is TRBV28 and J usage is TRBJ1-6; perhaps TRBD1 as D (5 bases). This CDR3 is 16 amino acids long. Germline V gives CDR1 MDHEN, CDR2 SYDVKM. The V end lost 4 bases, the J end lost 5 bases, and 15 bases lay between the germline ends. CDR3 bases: TGTGCCAGCAGTTCTTATCAGGGTGTAGATAATTCACCCCTCCACTTT. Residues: CASSSYQGVDNSPLHF.

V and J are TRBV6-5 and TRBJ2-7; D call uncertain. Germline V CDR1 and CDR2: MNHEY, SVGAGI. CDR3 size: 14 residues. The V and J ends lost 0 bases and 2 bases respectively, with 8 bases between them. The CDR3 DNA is TGTGCCAGCAGTTACTCGGAGCTGCCCTACGAGCAGTACTTC. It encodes CASSYSELPYEQYF.

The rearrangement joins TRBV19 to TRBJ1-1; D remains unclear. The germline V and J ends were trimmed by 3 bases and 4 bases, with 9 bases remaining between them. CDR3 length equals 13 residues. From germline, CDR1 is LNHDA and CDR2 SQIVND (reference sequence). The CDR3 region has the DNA TGTGCCAGTAGTATGGGGAGGCCCACTGAAGCTTTCTTT. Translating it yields CASSMGRPTEAFF.

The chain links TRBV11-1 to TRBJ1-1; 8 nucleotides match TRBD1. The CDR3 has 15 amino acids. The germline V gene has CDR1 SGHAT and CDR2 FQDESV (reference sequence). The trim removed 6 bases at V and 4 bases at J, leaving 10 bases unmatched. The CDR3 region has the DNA TGTGCCAGCAGGAGCAACAGGGGGGGGTCCACTGAAGCTTTCTTT. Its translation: CASRSNRGGSTEAFF. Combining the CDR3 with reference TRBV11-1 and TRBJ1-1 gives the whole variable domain EAEVAQSPRYKITEKSQAVAFWCDPISGHATLYWYRQILGQGPELLVQFQDESVVDDSQLPKDRFSAERLKGVDSTLKIQPAELGDSAMYLCASRSNRGGSTEAFFGQGTRLTVV.

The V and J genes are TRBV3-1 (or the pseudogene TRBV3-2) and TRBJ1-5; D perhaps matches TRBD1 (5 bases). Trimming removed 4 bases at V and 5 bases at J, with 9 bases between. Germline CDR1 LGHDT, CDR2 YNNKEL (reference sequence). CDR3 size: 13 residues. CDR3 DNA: TGTGCCAGCAGCCCCGGGACTCATCAGCCCCAGCATTTT. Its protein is CASSPGTHQPQHF.

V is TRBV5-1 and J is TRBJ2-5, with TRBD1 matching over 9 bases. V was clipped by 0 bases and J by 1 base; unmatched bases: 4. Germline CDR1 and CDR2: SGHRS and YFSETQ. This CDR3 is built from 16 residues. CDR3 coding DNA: TGCGCCAGCAGCTTGGGCCCACAGGGGGCCCAAGAGACCCAGTACTTC. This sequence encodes CASSLGPQGAQETQYF. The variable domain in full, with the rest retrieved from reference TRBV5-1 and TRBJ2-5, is KAGVTQTPRYLIKTRGQQVTLSCSPISGHRSVSWYQQTPGQGLQFLFEYFSETQRNKGNFPGRFSGRQFSNSRSEMNVSTLELGDSALYLCASSLGPQGAQETQYFGPGTRLLVL.

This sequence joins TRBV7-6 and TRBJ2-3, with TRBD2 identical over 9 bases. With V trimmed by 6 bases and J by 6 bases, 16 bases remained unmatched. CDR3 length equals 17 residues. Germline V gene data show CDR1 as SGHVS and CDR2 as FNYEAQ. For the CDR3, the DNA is TGTGCCAGCAGTTGGGGACTAGCAGGCGGTCTGGAGGATACGCAGTATTTT. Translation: CASSWGLAGGLEDTQYF.

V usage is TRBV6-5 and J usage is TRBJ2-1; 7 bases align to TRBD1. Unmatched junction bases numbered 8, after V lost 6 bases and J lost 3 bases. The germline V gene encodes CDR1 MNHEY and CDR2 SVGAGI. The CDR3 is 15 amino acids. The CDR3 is CASSSRWDSYNEQFF. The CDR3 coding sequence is TGTGCCAGCAGCTCGCGATGGGACAGCTACAATGAGCAGTTCTTC.

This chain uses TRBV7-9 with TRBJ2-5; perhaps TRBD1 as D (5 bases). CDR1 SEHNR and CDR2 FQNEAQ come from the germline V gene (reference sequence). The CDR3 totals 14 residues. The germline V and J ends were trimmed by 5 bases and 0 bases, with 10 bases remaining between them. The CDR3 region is CASSVDSHQETQYF. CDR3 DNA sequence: TGTGCCAGCAGCGTCGACAGCCACCAAGAGACCCAGTACTTC.

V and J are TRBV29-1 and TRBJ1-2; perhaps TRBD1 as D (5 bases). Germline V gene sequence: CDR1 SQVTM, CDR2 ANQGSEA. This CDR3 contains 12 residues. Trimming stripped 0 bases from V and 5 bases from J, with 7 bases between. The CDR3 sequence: CSVEEGGYGYTF. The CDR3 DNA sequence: TGCAGCGTTGAAGAGGGGGGATATGGCTACACCTTC.

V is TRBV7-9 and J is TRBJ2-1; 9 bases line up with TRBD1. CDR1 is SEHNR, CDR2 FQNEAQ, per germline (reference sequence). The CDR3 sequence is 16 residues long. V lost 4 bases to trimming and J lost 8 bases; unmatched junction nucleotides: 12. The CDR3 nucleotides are TGTGCCAGCAGCTACCAGGGCGGGGGACAGGGCGATGAGCAGTTCTTC. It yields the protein CASSYQGGGQGDEQFF.

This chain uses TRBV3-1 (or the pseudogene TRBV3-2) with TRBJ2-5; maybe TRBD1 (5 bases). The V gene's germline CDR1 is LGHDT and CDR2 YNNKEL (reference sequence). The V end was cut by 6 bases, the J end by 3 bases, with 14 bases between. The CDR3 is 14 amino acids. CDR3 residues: CASSDGQAEETQYF. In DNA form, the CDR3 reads TGTGCCAGCAGTGACGGACAAGCAGAAGAGACCCAGTACTTC.

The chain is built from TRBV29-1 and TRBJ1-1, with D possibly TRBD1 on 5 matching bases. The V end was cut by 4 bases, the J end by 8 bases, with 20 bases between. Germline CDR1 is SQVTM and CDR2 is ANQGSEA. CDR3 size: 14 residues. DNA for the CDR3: TGCAGCGTTGGGAATCCGTGGGGGGAGGAGGAAGCTTTCTTT. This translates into CSVGNPWGEEEAFF.

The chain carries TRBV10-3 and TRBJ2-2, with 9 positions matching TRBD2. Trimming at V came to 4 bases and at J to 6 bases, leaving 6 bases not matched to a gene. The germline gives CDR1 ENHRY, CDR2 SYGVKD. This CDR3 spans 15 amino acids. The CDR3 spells CAISVGAGGSGELFF. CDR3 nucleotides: TGTGCCATCAGTGTCGGAGCGGGGGGATCCGGGGAGCTGTTTTTT.

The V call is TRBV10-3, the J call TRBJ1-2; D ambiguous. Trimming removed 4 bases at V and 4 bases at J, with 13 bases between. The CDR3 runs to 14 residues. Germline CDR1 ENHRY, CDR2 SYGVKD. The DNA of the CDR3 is TGTGCCATCAGTGTCGTAGGGAGCAGCTATGGCTACACCTTC. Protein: CAISVVGSSYGYTF.

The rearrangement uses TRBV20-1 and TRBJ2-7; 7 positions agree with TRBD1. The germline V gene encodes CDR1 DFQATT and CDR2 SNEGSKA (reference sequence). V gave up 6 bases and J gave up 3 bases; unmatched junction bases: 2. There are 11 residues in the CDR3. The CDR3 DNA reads TGCAGTGCCGGGACAGTCTACGAGCAGTACGTC. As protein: CSAGTVYEQYV.

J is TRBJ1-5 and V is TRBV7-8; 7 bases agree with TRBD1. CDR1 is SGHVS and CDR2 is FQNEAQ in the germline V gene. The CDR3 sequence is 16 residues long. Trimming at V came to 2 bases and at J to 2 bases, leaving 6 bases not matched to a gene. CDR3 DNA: TGTGCCAGCAGCTTATATACAGGGGCCGGCAATCAGCCCCAGCATTTT. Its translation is CASSLYTGAGNQPQHF. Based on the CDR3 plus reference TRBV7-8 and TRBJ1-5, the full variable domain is GAGVSQSPRYKVAKRGQDVALRCDPISGHVSLFWYQQALGQGPEFLTYFQNEAQLDKSGLPSDRFFAERPEGSVSTLKIQRTQQEDSAVYLCASSLYTGAGNQPQHFGDGTRLSIL.

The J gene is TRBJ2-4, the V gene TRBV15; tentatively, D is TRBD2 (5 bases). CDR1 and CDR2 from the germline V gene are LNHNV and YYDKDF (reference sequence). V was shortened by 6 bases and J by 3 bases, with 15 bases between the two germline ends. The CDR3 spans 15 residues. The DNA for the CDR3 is TGTGCCACCAGAGAAGAGGGAGACAACAAAAACATTCAGTACTTC. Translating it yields CATREEGDNKNIQYF.